This T cell receptor (beta chain) was found in a study of TIL therapy for anti-PD-1-resistant metastatic lung cancer. Only one count was recorded for this clone. The time point here: pre-treatment sample, taken before nivolumab and TIL therapy. Pleural nodules or supraclavicular lymph nodes made up most of the excised metastases sampled. The V gene's germline CDR1 is MNHNS and CDR2 SASEGT. This CDR3 has 13 residues. V was shortened by 11 bases and J by 5 bases, with 19 bases between the two germline ends. This was the immunoSEQ v3 assay. Each library reached 2 million or so read pairs, or about 5-6.5 million at deep level. Generated by immunoSEQ multiplex PCR, the TCRdb table keeps only in-frame clones and is missing some. The sample records 45,000 to 60,000 clones, around 64% being singletons.

The material was tumor tissue, obtained at baseline. This receptor was taken from a person aged 30 to 80 with non-small cell lung cancer. This chain links TRBV6-1 with TRBJ2-7, with D perhaps TRBD1 (6 bases). For the CDR3, the DNA is TGTGCCGGAGCAGGCCAGGGGCCCAACGAGCAGTACTTC. This gives the protein CAGAGQGPNEQYF.